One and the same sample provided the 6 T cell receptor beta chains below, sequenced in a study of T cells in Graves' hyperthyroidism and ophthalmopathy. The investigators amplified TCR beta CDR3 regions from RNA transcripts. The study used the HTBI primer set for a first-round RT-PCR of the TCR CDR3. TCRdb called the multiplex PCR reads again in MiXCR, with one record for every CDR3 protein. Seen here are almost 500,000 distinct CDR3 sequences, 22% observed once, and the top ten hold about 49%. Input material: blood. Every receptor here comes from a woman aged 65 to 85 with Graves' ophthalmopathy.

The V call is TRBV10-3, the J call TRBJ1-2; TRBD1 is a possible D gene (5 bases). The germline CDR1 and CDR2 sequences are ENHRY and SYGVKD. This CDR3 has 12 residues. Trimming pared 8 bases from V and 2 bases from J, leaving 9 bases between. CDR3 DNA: TGTGCCATCGGGGGGGGAAACTATGGCTACACCTTC. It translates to CAIGGGNYGYTF.

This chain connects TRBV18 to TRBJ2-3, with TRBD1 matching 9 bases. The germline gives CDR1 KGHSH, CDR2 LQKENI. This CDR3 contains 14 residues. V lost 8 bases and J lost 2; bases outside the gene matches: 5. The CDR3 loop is CASPRDRVTDTQYF. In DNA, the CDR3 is TGTGCCAGCCCACGGGACAGGGTCACAGATACGCAGTATTTT.

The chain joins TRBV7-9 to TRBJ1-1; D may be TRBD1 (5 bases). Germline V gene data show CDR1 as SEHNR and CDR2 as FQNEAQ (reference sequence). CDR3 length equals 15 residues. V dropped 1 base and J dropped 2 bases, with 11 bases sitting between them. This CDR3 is CASSLVAGDNTEAFF. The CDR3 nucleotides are TGTGCCAGCAGCTTAGTAGCTGGGGACAACACTGAAGCTTTCTTT. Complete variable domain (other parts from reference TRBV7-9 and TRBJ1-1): DTGVSQNPRHKITKRGQNVTFRCDPISEHNRLYWYRQTLGQGPEFLTYFQNEAQLEKSRLLSDRFSAERPKGSFSTLEIQRTEQGDSAMYLCASSLVAGDNTEAFFGQGTRLTVV.

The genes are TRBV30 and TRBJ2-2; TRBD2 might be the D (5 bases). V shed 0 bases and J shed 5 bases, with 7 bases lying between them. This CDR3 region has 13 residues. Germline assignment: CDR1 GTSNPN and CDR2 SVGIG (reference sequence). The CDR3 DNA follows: TGTGCCTGGAGTGTCCCGGGGACCGGGGAGCTGTTTTTT. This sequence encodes CAWSVPGTGELFF.

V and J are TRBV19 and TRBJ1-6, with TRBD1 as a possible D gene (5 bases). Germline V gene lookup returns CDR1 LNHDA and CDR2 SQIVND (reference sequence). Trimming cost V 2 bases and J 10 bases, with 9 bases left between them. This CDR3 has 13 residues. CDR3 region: CASSIQGKSPLHF. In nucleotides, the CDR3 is TGTGCCAGTAGTATACAGGGTAAATCACCCCTCCACTTT. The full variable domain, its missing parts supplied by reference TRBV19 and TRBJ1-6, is DGGITQSPKYLFRKEGQNVTLSCEQNLNHDAMYWYRQDPGQGLRLIYYSQIVNDFQKGDIAEGYSVSREKKESFPLTVTSAQKNPTAFYLCASSIQGKSPLHFGNGTRLTVT.

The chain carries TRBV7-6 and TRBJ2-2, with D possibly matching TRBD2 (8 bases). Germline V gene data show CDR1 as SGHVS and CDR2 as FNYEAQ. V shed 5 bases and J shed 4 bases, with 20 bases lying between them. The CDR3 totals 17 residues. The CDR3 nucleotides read TGTGCCAGCAGCGCCAGGGGGGGACTAGATGTCACCGGGGAGCTGTTTTTT. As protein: CASSARGGLDVTGELFF. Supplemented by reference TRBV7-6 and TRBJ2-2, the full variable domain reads GAGVSQSPRYKVTKRGQDVALRCDPISGHVSLYWYRQALGQGPEFLTYFNYEAQQDKSGLPNDRFSAERPEGSISTLTIQRTEQRDSAMYRCASSARGGLDVTGELFFGEGSRLTVL.